This paragraph covers one T cell receptor beta chain sequence. Its antigen target is currently unknown. Base quality data are lacking; no much larger clone is found one base away. TCRbeta CDR3 regions were amplified from genomic DNA by means of the immunoSEQ Assay, a bias-controlled multiplex PCR. The paper's data handling went like this. Within the assay, amplification of reference gene primers was used to estimate how many nucleated cells each sample contained. Sequence reads were collapsed and filtered to measure the absolute abundance of every unique TCRbeta CDR3 rearrangement. Productive Simpson clonality was computed per sample as the square root of Simpson's diversity index over productive rearrangements. The table was pulled from immuneACCESS by TCRdb, which kept in-frame rearrangements only. Such tables lose some clones; where checked, under half of the loss comes from unresolved V genes, and the rest has no known cause. Clonal size and the V and J genes are those of that table, whereas D and trimming came from the DNA. Here the sample has about 93,000 clones; under 90% occur a single time. The ten top clones hold approximately 1.6% of the sample.

V is cut by 0 bases and J by 10 bases, and the space between the germline ends is 22 bases. Taken from the germline V gene (reference sequence), the CDR1 and CDR2 loops are LGHDT and YNNKEL. From its cysteine to its phenylalanine, the CDR3 spans 18 amino acids. Kept here is only the CDR3 DNA, which spans 54 bases and is read in frame from base 1. Each collaborating institution followed its own protocols to collect whole blood in K2EDTA tubes. Collaborator samples were shipped for TCRbeta analysis as frozen whole blood, isolated PBMCs, or DNA extracted from either sample type. The sample belongs to a study of blood T cell repertoires in COVID-19 (dated by TCRdb to 2018 to 2020). Some background on the complete study: Samples from collaborators originated in the United States, Italy and Spain and spanned both the acute and convalescent phases of COVID-19. The prospective study material was composed of cDNA or gDNA derived from T cells, B-cell-depleted T cells, or PBMCs. Where HLA class I and class II types were available, the types were taken from metadata supplied by the sample provider, not from assay-based typing. The repertoires were made available in a free public database intended to serve as a resource for research on the immune response to SARS-CoV-2. The sample metadata nearly always contained a de-identified subject ID, COVID-19 status, age in years and sex. Samples came from the ongoing ImmuneRACE study (first 160 participants) plus 1,254 subjects from 6 global collaborators. Deeply sampled blood TCRbeta repertoires from subjects exposed to, actively infected with, or recovered from COVID-19 were included in the dataset.

Results the study describes overall, beyond this receptor: The amount of clinical and demographic metadata varied by source and participant and was provided uncurated.

The rearrangement combines TRBV3-1 (or the pseudogene TRBV3-2) with TRBJ2-6; tentative D gene TRBD1, with 6 bases matching. The source of this sequence is a human donor with active COVID-19. The donor label of this sample is uncertain. The sequenced sample consisted of peripheral blood. The CDR3 has the sequence CASSQEGTTVLSSNVLTF. The bases are TGTGCCAGCAGCCAAGAAGGGACAACGGTCCTCTCTTCTAACGTCCTGACTTTC.